Listed below are T cell receptor beta chains from one sample, sequenced in a study of cytomegalovirus exposure and HLA in healthy donors. The assay was immunoSEQ multiplex PCR, and TCRdb's table has in-frame clones only and misses some. Of 130,000 to 150,000 clones listed, approximately 80% are singletons. Specimen: PBMCs. Source of these receptors: a female donor in good health and CMV-seronegative. Each CDR3 is given with its conserved first and last residue. A D gene is named only where the DNA matches it firmly. Expanded clones get a size class; other rows say once, few or many, or leave the size out.

clone size: NA
V gene: TRBV6-1
D gene: NA
J gene: TRBJ1-5
CDR3 protein: CASSPLGNQPQHF
CDR3 DNA: TGTGCCAGCAGTCCCCTTGGCAATCAGCCCCAGCATTTT

clone size: NA
V gene: TRBV5-5
D gene: TRBD2
J gene: TRBJ2-7
CDR3 protein: CASSYIAGGSHEQYF
CDR3 DNA: TGTGCCAGCAGCTATATAGCGGGAGGTTCCCACGAGCAGTACTTC

clone size: NA
V gene: TRBV6-1
D gene: NA
J gene: TRBJ2-2
CDR3 protein: CASEPPSSRAGELFF
CDR3 DNA: TGTGCCAGTGAACCCCCGTCTTCTCGGGCCGGGGAGCTGTTTTTT

clone size: few
V gene: TRBV27
D gene: TRBD2
J gene: TRBJ2-7
CDR3 protein: CASSRTSGSYEQYF
CDR3 DNA: TGTGCCAGCTCCCGGACTAGCGGGAGCTACGAGCAGTACTTC

clone size: NA
V gene: TRBV2
D gene: NA
J gene: TRBJ2-1
CDR3 protein: CASTGGYYNEQFF
CDR3 DNA: TGTGCCAGCACTGGGGGGTACTACAATGAGCAGTTCTTC

clone size: NA
V gene: TRBV11-1
D gene: NA
J gene: TRBJ1-2
CDR3 protein: CASSKRTEGNYGYTF
CDR3 DNA: TGTGCCAGCAGCAAAAGGACAGAGGGTAACTATGGCTACACCTTC

clone size: NA
V gene: TRBV6-1
D gene: NA
J gene: TRBJ2-4
CDR3 protein: CASSEGQVRNIQYF
CDR3 DNA: TGTGCCAGCAGTGAAGGACAGGTTAGAAACATTCAGTACTTC

clone size: NA
V gene: TRBV27
D gene: NA
J gene: TRBJ2-1
CDR3 protein: CATRRSGSPIYNEQFF
CDR3 DNA: TGTGCCACCAGAAGGTCGGGGTCCCCCATCTACAATGAGCAGTTCTTC

clone size: once
V gene: TRBV15
D gene: TRBD1
J gene: TRBJ2-1
CDR3 protein: CATSRPGQGHYNEQFF
CDR3 DNA: TGTGCCACCAGCCGCCCCGGACAGGGACATTACAATGAGCAGTTCTTC

clone size: NA
V gene: TRBV5-1
D gene: TRBD1
J gene: TRBJ1-6
CDR3 protein: CASSVGTDYNSPLHF
CDR3 DNA: TGCGCCAGCAGCGTTGGGACAGACTATAATTCACCCCTCCACTTT

clone size: NA
V gene: TRBV5-1
D gene: NA
J gene: TRBJ1-5
CDR3 protein: CASSLGGNSNQPQHF
CDR3 DNA: TGCGCCAGCAGCTTGGGAGGTAACAGCAATCAGCCCCAGCATTTT

clone size: NA
V gene: TRBV5-1
D gene: NA
J gene: TRBJ1-1
CDR3 protein: CASSVRGFEDTEAFF
CDR3 DNA: TGCGCCAGCAGCGTAAGAGGGTTTGAAGACACTGAAGCTTTCTTT

clone size: NA
V gene: TRBV6-6
D gene: TRBD1
J gene: TRBJ1-6
CDR3 protein: CASSTTGVGSPLHF
CDR3 DNA: TGTGCCAGCAGCACTACAGGGGTCGGTTCACCCCTCCACTTT